The present entry profiles one T cell receptor (beta chain) with its context. The source of the sample is a study of blood T cell repertoires in COVID-19. V shed 5 bases and J shed 3 bases, with 19 bases lying between them. The CDR3 covers 16 residues. CDR1 is SGHAT and CDR2 is FQNNGV in the germline V gene. Method: immunoSEQ multiplex PCR; TCRdb's copy keeps in-frame clones and lacks some. The sample has some 700,000 clones; approximately 90% are singletons. Sequenced material: peripheral blood. This clonotype originated in a woman younger than 35 with acute or convalescent COVID-19. The chain links TRBV11-2 to TRBJ1-1; D may be TRBD1 (5 bases). The CDR3 is CASSPRWGGTDTEAFF. The CDR3 DNA reads as TGTGCCAGCAGCCCCCGGTGGGGGGGGACTGACACTGAAGCTTTCTTT.